The clone carrying this TCR beta chain was recorded a few times. This sample was taken from a study of blood T cell repertoires in COVID-19. At the level of the study: Specimens from acute and convalescent COVID-19 originated in the United States, Italy and Spain.

V lost 0 bases and J lost 3, with 10 bases in between. This CDR3 has 14 residues. From germline, CDR1 is SGDLS and CDR2 YYNGEE. Authors' methods: Scientists estimated how many nucleated cells there were by amplifying reference gene primers. The table came from immunoSEQ multiplex PCR; TCRdb's copy has only in-frame clones and leaves some out. D and trimming come from the DNA, and the V and J calls and clone size come from that table. The repertoire includes some 45,000 clones, roughly nine tenths of them detected once, and around 8.5% sits in the top ten. The clonotype was recovered from a human donor in a cohort sampled during active COVID-19. The chain has TRBV9 and TRBJ2-7; TRBD1 might be the D (5 bases). Sequencing was done on a sample of peripheral blood. The CDR3 nucleotides read TGTGCCAGCAGCGTAGGAGACCAGGGCTACGAGCAGTACTTC. It is translated as CASSVGDQGYEQYF.